The subject of this entry is one T cell receptor (beta chain). The sample originates from a study of blood T cell repertoires in COVID-19. Study in general: The cDNA or gDNA used as material had been derived from T cells, B-cell-depleted T cells, or PBMCs.

The V segment lost 8 bases and the J segment 3 bases; nucleotides outside the gene matches: 8. In germline, CDR1 is SNHLY, CDR2 FYNNEI. The CDR3 is 15 amino acids. How the authors handled the data: It was from reference gene primer amplification that nucleated cell counts were estimated. TCRdb keeps only in-frame clones here, not all; method: immunoSEQ multiplex PCR. V and J calls and clone size are given by that table; D and trimming were obtained from the DNA. There are about 170,000 clones in the sample; approximately 90% occur only once, and 1.6% lies in the top ten. The sample taken for sequencing was peripheral blood. This TCR was recovered from a woman between 50 and 59 years old with acute or convalescent COVID-19. J is TRBJ1-5 and V is TRBV2; 9 bases fit TRBD1. For the CDR3, the DNA is TGTGCCAGCCTCGGAGACAGGGGGGTCAATCAGCCCCAGCATTTT. Translation gives CASLGDRGVNQPQHF.